The present TCR beta chain was sequenced within a study of blood T cell repertoires in COVID-19 (dated by TCRdb to about 2020). In the study overall: The collaborator samples originated in the United States, Italy and Spain and spanned the acute and convalescent phases of COVID-19. The material from the prospective study consisted of cDNA or gDNA derived from T cells, B-cell-depleted T cells, or PBMCs. The dataset comprised deeply sampled blood TCRbeta repertoires from subjects exposed to, actively infected with, or recovered from COVID-19. The repertoires were made available in a free public database intended to serve as a resource for research on the immune response to SARS-CoV-2. Samples came from the ongoing ImmuneRACE study (first 160 participants) plus 1,254 subjects from 6 global collaborators. A de-identified subject ID, COVID-19 status, age in years and sex were almost always included in the sample metadata. HLA class I and class II types, where available, came from metadata supplied by the sample provider rather than from assay-based typing. Overall study results and their limits: The amount of clinical and demographic metadata varied by source and participant and was provided uncurated.

In the prospective study, participants were about 18 to 100 years old, resided in about two dozen geographic areas of the United States, and were enrolled through a virtual design. To assign participants to cohorts, the prospective study relied on clinical history that participants themselves reported in a screening survey and a study questionnaire. Exposed participants had been in contact, within 2 weeks of entering the study, with a person who had a PCR-confirmed or clinician-diagnosed case of COVID-19. Mobile phlebotomists in the prospective study collected whole blood, serum and a nasopharyngeal or oropharyngeal swab from every participant. Additional blood draws and questionnaires over an approximately 2-month period could optionally be provided by prospective study participants. Blood samples from the prospective study were shipped frozen or at room temperature prior to DNA extraction. About this clone: Its antigen is unknown. Base quality data are lacking; no much larger clone is found one base away.

CDR1 KGHDR and CDR2 SFDVKD were looked up in the germline V gene. The CDR3 runs 13 residues from the cysteine to the phenylalanine. CDR3 DNA is the only sequence kept; it has 39 bases, read in frame from the first base. V loses 4 bases at its end and J loses 6 bases; junction bases beyond the gene matches: 3. TCRbeta CDR3 regions were amplified from genomic DNA by means of the immunoSEQ Assay, a bias-controlled multiplex PCR. From the authors' description of their analysis: Within the assay, amplification of reference gene primers was used to estimate how many nucleated cells each sample contained. To quantify the absolute abundance of each unique TCRbeta CDR3 rearrangement, sequence reads were collapsed and filtered. Productive Simpson clonality was computed per sample as the square root of Simpson's diversity index over productive rearrangements. The clones in this table, taken by TCRdb from immuneACCESS, are in-frame only. Not every clone is retained; where verified, under half of the shortfall comes from an unresolved V gene, and the cause of the rest is unknown. That table supplies the V and J calls and clone size; D and trimming were determined from the DNA. Recorded for this sample are 400,000 to 500,000 clones; over 75% of them occurred a single time. Jointly, the top ten make up 1.4% of the sample.

Material for sequencing was PBMCs or T cells enriched from blood (not recorded which). This chain is built from TRBV24-1 and TRBJ2-3, with 7 central nucleotides matching TRBD2. The receptor comes from a woman between 18 and 29 years old who had been exposed to COVID-19. The CDR3 reads CATSESGEDTQYF. The DNA reads TGTGCCACCAGTGAGAGCGGGGAGGATACGCAGTATTTT.